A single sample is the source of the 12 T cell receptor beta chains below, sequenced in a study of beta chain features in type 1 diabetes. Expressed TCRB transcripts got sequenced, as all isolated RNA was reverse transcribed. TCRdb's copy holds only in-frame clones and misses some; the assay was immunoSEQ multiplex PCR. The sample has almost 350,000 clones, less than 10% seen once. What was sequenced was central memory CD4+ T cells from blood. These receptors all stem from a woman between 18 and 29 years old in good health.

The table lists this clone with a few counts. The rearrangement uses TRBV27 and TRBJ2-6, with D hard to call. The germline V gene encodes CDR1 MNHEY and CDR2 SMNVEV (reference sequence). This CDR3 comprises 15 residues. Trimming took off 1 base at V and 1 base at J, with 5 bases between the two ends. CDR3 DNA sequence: TGTGCCAGCAGTTTATTCGGTTCTGGGGCCAACGTCCTGACTTTC. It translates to CASSLFGSGANVLTF.

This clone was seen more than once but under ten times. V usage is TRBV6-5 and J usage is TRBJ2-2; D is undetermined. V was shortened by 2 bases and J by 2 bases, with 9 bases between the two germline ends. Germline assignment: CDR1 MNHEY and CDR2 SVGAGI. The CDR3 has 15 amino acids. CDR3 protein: CASSYATRNTGELFF. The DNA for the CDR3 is TGTGCCAGCAGTTACGCTACACGTAACACCGGGGAGCTGTTTTTT.

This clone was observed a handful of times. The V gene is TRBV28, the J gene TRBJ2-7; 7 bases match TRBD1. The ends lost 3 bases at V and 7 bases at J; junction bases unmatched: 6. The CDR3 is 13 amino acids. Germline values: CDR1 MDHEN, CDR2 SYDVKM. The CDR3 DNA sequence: TGTGCCAGCAGTTTCCCCGACAGGGAGGAGCAGTACTTC. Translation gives CASSFPDREEQYF.

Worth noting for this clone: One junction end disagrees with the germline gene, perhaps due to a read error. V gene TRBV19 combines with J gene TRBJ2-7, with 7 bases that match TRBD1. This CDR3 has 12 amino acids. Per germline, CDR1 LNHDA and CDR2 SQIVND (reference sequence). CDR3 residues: CASRRQGQHLHF. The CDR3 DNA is TGTGCCAGTAGGCGACAGGGCCAACACCTACACTTC.

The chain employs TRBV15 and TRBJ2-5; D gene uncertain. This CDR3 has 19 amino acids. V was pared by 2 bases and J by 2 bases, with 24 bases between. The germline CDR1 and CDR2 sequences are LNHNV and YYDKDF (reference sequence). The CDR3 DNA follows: TGTGCCACCAGCAGACCCACCGGCGCGAAACAGTGGGGACAAGAGACCCAGTACTTC. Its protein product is CATSRPTGAKQWGQETQYF.

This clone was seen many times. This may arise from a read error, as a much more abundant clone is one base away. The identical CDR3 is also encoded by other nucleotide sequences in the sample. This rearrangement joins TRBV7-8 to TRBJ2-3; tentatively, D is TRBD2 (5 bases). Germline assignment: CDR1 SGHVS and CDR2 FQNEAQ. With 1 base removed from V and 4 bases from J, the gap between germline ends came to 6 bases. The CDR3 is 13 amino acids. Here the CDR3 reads CASSLERSDTQYF. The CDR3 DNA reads TGTGCCAGCAGCTTAGAGCGGTCAGATACGCAGTATTTT.

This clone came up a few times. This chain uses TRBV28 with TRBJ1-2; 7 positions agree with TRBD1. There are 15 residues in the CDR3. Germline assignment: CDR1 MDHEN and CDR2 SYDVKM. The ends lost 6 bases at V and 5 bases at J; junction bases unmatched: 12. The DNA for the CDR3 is TGTGCCAGCAGGGGCTCAGGGGGAGCATTGTATGGCTACACCTTC. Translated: CASRGSGGALYGYTF.

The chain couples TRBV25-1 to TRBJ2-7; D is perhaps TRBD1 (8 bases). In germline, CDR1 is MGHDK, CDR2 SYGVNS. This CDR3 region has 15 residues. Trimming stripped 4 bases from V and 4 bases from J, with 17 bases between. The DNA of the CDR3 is TGTGCCAGCAGTGCAGAACAGGGGGGGCCTTACGAGCAGTACTTC. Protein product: CASSAEQGGPYEQYF.

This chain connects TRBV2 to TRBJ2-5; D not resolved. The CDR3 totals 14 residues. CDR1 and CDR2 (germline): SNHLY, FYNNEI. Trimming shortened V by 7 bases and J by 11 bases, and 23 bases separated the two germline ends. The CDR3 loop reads CASTSVDRTEEQYF. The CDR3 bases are TGTGCCAGCACCTCCGTCGATCGGACGGAAGAGCAGTACTTC.

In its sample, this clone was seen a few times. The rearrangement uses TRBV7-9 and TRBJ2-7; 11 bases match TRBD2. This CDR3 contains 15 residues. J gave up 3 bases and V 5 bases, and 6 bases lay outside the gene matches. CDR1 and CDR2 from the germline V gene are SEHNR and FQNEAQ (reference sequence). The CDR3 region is CASSTTSGRRYEQYF. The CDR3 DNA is TGTGCCAGCAGCACCACTAGCGGGAGACGCTACGAGCAGTACTTC.

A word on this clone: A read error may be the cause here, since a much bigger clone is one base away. The DNA for the CDR3 is TGTGCCAGCAGCTGGCAAGAGACCCAGTACTTC. Its translation: CASSWQETQYF. This chain links TRBV7-2 with TRBJ2-5, with D uncertain. Germline-derived CDR1 and CDR2 are SGHTA and FQGNSA. Trimming pared 4 bases from V and 2 bases from J, leaving 2 bases between. This CDR3 has 11 residues.

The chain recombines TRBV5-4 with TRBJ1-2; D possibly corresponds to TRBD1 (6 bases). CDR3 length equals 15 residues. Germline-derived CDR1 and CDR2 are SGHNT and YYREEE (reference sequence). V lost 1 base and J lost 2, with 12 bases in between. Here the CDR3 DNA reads TGTGCCAGCAGCTTGACCCAGGGGACCAACTATGGCTACACCTTC. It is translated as CASSLTQGTNYGYTF. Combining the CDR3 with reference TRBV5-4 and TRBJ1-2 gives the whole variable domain ETGVTQSPTHLIKTRGQQVTLRCSSQSGHNTVSWYQQALGQGPQFIFQYYREEENGRGNFPPRFSGLQFPNYSSELNVNALELDDSALYLCASSLTQGTNYGYTFGSGTRLTVV.